These T cell receptor beta chains were read from a single sample in a study of blood T cell repertoires in COVID-19. Data came from immunoSEQ multiplex PCR; TCRdb stores just in-frame clones and leaves some out. Among a few hundred thousand clones listed, more than 75% were seen once. The sequenced material came from PBMCs or T cells enriched from blood (not recorded which). The receptors were sampled from a man aged 35-49 years who had recovered from COVID-19. CDR3s include the opening cysteine and the closing phenylalanine or tryptophan. The D gene is left open where the match is weak. Rows give clone size only sometimes, using once, few, many, or a class for an expanded clone.

abundance: NA; v_gene: TRBV28; len: 14; d_gene: TRBD1; j_gene: TRBJ1-6; CDR3aa: CASSGGQENSPLHF; CDR3nt: TGTGCCAGCAGTGGAGGACAGGAAAATTCACCCCTCCACTTT
abundance: NA; v_gene: TRBV11-2; len: 17; d_gene: NA; j_gene: TRBJ1-1; CDR3aa: CASSRQSRAFMNTEAFF; CDR3nt: TGTGCCAGCAGCCGACAGAGTCGGGCCTTTATGAACACTGAAGCTTTCTTT
abundance: NA; v_gene: TRBV28; len: 15; d_gene: TRBD1; j_gene: TRBJ1-3; CDR3aa: CASSPTTGAWNTIYF; CDR3nt: TGTGCCAGCAGCCCGACAACAGGGGCGTGGAACACCATATATTTT
abundance: NA; v_gene: TRBV7-8; len: 15; d_gene: NA; j_gene: TRBJ2-1; CDR3aa: CASSLDPGKYNEQFF; CDR3nt: TGTGCCAGCAGCTTAGATCCAGGGAAATACAATGAGCAGTTCTTC
abundance: NA; v_gene: TRBV5-6; len: 15; d_gene: NA; j_gene: TRBJ1-2; CDR3aa: CASSFSGQLNYGYTF; CDR3nt: TGTGCCAGCAGCTTTTCTGGACAGCTCAACTATGGCTACACCTTC
abundance: NA; v_gene: TRBV6-5; len: 13; d_gene: TRBD1; j_gene: TRBJ1-1; CDR3aa: CASSPTGVTEAFF; CDR3nt: TGTGCCAGCAGTCCGACAGGGGTCACTGAAGCTTTCTTT
abundance: NA; v_gene: TRBV5-4; len: 15; d_gene: NA; j_gene: TRBJ1-2; CDR3aa: CASSSTWDGRYGYTF; CDR3nt: TGTGCCAGCAGCTCCACCTGGGACGGGAGATATGGCTACACCTTC
abundance: NA; v_gene: TRBV7-6; len: 18; d_gene: NA; j_gene: TRBJ1-4; CDR3aa: CASSLASRQKSTEEKLFF; CDR3nt: TGTGCCAGCAGCTTAGCGTCTAGGCAGAAGAGTACGGAAGAAAAACTGTTTTTT
abundance: few; v_gene: TRBV6-5; len: 15; d_gene: NA; j_gene: TRBJ1-4; CDR3aa: CASSYSTGFGEKLFF; CDR3nt: TGTGCCAGCAGTTACTCGACAGGATTCGGGGAAAAACTGTTTTTT
abundance: NA; v_gene: TRBV30; len: 13; d_gene: TRBD2; j_gene: TRBJ2-1; CDR3aa: CASSGGSYNEQFF; CDR3nt: TGTGCCTCTAGCGGGGGCTCCTACAATGAGCAGTTCTTC
abundance: NA; v_gene: TRBV29-1; len: 14; d_gene: NA; j_gene: TRBJ2-1; CDR3aa: CSVGWDTVANEQFF; CDR3nt: TGCAGCGTTGGATGGGACACCGTCGCCAATGAGCAGTTCTTC
abundance: few; v_gene: TRBV6-5; len: 14; d_gene: TRBD1; j_gene: TRBJ1-1; CDR3aa: CASSTGQGRTEAFF; CDR3nt: TGTGCCAGCAGCACCGGACAGGGAAGAACTGAAGCTTTCTTT
abundance: NA; v_gene: TRBV5-1; len: 14; d_gene: TRBD2; j_gene: TRBJ2-2; CDR3aa: CASSLVGGTGELFF; CDR3nt: TGCGCCAGCAGCTTGGTCGGGGGGACCGGGGAGCTGTTTTTT
abundance: NA; v_gene: TRBV3-1/TRBV3-2; len: 17; d_gene: NA; j_gene: TRBJ2-7; CDR3aa: CASSQRGLTKSSYEQYF; CDR3nt: TGTGCCAGCAGCCAAAGGGGACTCACAAAGAGCTCCTACGAGCAGTACTTC
abundance: NA; v_gene: TRBV30; len: 19; d_gene: TRBD2; j_gene: TRBJ2-1; CDR3aa: CAWSVLGLAGRGSYNEQFF; CDR3nt: TGTGCCTGGAGTGTCCTCGGACTAGCGGGAAGGGGGTCCTACAATGAGCAGTTCTTC
abundance: NA; v_gene: TRBV7-2; len: 15; d_gene: TRBD1; j_gene: TRBJ2-4; CDR3aa: CASSGTGTAKNIQYF; CDR3nt: TGTGCCAGCAGCGGGACAGGGACCGCAAAAAACATTCAGTACTTC
abundance: NA; v_gene: TRBV10-1; len: 11; d_gene: NA; j_gene: TRBJ1-5; CDR3aa: CASRSNQPQHF; CDR3nt: TGCGCCAGCAGATCTAATCAGCCCCAGCATTTT
abundance: NA; v_gene: TRBV18; len: 13; d_gene: NA; j_gene: TRBJ2-2; CDR3aa: CASSQLNTGELFF; CDR3nt: TGTGCCAGCTCACAACTGAACACCGGGGAGCTGTTTTTT
abundance: NA; v_gene: TRBV28; len: 15; d_gene: TRBD1; j_gene: TRBJ2-7; CDR3aa: CASVSGDRATGEQYF; CDR3nt: TGTGCCAGCGTCTCAGGCGACAGGGCCACCGGCGAGCAGTACTTC
abundance: few; v_gene: TRBV5-4; len: 16; d_gene: TRBD2; j_gene: TRBJ2-1; CDR3aa: CASRPGLAGGKYEQFF; CDR3nt: TGTGCCAGCAGGCCGGGGCTAGCGGGGGGAAAATATGAGCAGTTCTTC
abundance: few; v_gene: TRBV19; len: 14; d_gene: NA; j_gene: TRBJ2-2; CDR3aa: CASSPDRNTGELFF; CDR3nt: TGTGCCAGTAGCCCGGACAGGAACACCGGGGAGCTGTTTTTT
abundance: NA; v_gene: TRBV9; len: 14; d_gene: TRBD2; j_gene: TRBJ2-5; CDR3aa: CASSGGGTQETQYF; CDR3nt: TGTGCCAGCTCCGGGGGAGGGACCCAAGAGACCCAGTACTTC
abundance: NA; v_gene: TRBV2; len: 16; d_gene: NA; j_gene: TRBJ1-5; CDR3aa: CASRGLSSASNQPQHF; CDR3nt: TGTGCCAGCAGAGGACTCTCTTCGGCGAGCAATCAGCCCCAGCATTTT
abundance: NA; v_gene: TRBV16; len: 15; d_gene: TRBD1; j_gene: TRBJ1-1; CDR3aa: CASSLQGGMNTEAFF; CDR3nt: TGTGCCAGCAGCCTTCAGGGGGGAATGAACACTGAAGCTTTCTTT
abundance: NA; v_gene: TRBV29-1; len: 14; d_gene: NA; j_gene: TRBJ2-3; CDR3aa: CSVARGSVEDTQYF; CDR3nt: TGCAGCGTTGCTCGTGGGAGTGTAGAAGATACGCAGTATTTT